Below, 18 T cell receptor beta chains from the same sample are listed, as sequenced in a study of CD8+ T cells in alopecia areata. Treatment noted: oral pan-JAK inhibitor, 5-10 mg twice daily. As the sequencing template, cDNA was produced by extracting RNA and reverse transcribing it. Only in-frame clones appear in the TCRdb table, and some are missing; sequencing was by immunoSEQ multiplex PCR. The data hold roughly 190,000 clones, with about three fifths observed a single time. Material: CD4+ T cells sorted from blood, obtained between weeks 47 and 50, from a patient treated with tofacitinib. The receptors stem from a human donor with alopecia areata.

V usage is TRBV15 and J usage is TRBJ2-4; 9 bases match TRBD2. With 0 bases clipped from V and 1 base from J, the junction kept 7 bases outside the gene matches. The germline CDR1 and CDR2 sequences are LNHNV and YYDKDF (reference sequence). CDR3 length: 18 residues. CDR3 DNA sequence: TGTGCCACCAGCAGAGATTTGGTGCTAGCGGGGGCCAAAAACATTCAGTACTTC. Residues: CATSRDLVLAGAKNIQYF.

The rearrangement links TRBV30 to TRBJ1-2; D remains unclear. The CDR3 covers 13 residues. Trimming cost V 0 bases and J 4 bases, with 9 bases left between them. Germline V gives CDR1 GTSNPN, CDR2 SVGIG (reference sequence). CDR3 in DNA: TGTGCCTGGAGTGTTCGGCAGGCCTATGGCTACACCTTC. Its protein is CAWSVRQAYGYTF.

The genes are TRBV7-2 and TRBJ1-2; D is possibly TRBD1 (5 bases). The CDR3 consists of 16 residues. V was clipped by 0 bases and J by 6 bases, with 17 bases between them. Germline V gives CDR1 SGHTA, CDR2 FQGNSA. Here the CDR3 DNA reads TGTGCCAGCAGCTTAGCATCGCCCGCTCGGGGCCATGGCTACACCTTC. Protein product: CASSLASPARGHGYTF.

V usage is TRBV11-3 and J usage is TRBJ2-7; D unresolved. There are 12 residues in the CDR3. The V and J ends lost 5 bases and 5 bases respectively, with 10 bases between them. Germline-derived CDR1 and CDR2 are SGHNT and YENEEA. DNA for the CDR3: TGTGCCAGCAGCCGCTATGGGGACGAGCAGTACTTC. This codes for CASSRYGDEQYF.

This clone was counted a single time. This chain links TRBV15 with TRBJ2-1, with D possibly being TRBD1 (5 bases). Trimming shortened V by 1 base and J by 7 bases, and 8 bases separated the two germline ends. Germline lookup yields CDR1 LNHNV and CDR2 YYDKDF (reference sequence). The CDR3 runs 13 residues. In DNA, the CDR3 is TGTGCCACCAGCAGAGGGACACAAAATGAGCAGTTCTTC. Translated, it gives CATSRGTQNEQFF.

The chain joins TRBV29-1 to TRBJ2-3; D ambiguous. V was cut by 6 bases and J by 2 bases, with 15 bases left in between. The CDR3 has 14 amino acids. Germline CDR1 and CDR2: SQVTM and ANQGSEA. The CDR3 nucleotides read TGCAGCGTCGGAGACAAATTCCACACAGATACGCAGTATTTT. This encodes CSVGDKFHTDTQYF.

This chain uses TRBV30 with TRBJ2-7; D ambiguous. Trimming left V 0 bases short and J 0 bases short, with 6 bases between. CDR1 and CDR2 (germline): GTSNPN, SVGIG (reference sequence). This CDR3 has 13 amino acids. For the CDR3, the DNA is TGTGCCTGGAGTGTCCACTTCTCCTACGAGCAGTACTTC. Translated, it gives CAWSVHFSYEQYF. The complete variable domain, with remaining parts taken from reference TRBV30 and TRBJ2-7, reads SQTIHQWPATLVQPVGSPLSLECTVEGTSNPNLYWYRQAAGRGLQLLFYSVGIGQISSEVPQNLSASRPQDRQFILSSKKLLLSDSGFYLCAWSVHFSYEQYFGPGTRLTVT.

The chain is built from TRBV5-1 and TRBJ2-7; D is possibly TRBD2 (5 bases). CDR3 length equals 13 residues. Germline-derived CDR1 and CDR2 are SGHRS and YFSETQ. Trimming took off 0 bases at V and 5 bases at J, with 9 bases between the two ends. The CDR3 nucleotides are TGCGCCAGCAGCTTGGTGCTAGCTCACGAGCAGTACTTC. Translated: CASSLVLAHEQYF. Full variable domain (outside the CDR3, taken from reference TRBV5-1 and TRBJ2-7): KAGVTQTPRYLIKTRGQQVTLSCSPISGHRSVSWYQQTPGQGLQFLFEYFSETQRNKGNFPGRFSGRQFSNSRSEMNVSTLELGDSALYLCASSLVLAHEQYFGPGTRLTVT.

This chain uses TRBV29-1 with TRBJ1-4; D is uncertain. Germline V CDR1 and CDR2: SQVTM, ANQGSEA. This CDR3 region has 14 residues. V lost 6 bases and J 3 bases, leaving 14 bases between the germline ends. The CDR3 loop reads CSVPGRAPNEKLFF. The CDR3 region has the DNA TGCAGCGTCCCAGGTCGGGCCCCTAATGAAAAACTGTTTTTT. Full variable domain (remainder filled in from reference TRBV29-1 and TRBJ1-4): SAVISQKPSRDICQRGTSLTIQCQVDSQVTMMFWYRQQPGQSLTLIATANQGSEATYESGFVIDKFPISRPNLTFSTLTVSNMSPEDSSIYLCSVPGRAPNEKLFFGSGTQLSVL.

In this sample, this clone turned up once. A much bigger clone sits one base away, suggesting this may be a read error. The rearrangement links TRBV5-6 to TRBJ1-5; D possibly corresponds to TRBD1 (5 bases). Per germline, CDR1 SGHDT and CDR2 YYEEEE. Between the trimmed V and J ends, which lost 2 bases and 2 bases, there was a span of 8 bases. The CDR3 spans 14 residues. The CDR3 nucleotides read TGTGCCAGCAGCTTAGGAGGGGGCAATCAGCCCCAGCATTTT. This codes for CASSLGGGNQPQHF. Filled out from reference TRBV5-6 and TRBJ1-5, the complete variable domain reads DAGVTQSPTHLIKTRGQQVTLRCSPKSGHDTVSWYQQALGQGPQFIFQYYEEEERQRGNFPDRFSGHQFPNYSSELNVNALLLGDSALYLCASSLGGGNQPQHFGDGTRLSIL.

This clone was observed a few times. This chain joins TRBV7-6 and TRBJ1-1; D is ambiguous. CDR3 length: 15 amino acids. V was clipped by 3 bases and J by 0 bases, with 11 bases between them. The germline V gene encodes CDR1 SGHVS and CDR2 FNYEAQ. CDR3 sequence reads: CASSFGKLMNTEAFF. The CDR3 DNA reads TGTGCCAGCAGCTTCGGTAAGCTGATGAACACTGAAGCTTTCTTT.

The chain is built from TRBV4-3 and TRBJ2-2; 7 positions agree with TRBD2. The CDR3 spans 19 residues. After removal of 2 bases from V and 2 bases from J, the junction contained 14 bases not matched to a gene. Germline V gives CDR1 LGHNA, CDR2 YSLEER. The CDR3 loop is CASSQRPQIAGPNTGELFF. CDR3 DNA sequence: TGCGCCAGCAGCCAACGACCCCAGATAGCGGGCCCCAACACCGGGGAGCTGTTTTTT.

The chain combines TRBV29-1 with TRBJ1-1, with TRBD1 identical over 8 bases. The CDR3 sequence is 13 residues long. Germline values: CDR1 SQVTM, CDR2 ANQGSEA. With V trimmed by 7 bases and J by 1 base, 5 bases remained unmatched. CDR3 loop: CSGTGQGNTEAFF. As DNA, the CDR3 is TGCAGCGGAACCGGACAGGGGAACACTGAAGCTTTCTTT.

CDR3 sequence: CSVGGGYGYTF. CDR3 DNA: TGCAGCGTTGGAGGCGGCTATGGCTACACCTTC. The rearrangement uses TRBV29-1 and TRBJ1-2; no firm D call. This CDR3 spans 11 amino acids. Germline V gene lookup returns CDR1 SQVTM and CDR2 ANQGSEA. Trimming pared 4 bases from V and 4 bases from J, leaving 7 bases between.

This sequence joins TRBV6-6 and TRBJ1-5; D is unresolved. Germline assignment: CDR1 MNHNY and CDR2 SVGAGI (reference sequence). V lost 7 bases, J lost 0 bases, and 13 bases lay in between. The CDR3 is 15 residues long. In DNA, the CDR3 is TGTGCCAGCACCCAAGGAGCTTATAGCAATCAGCCCCAGCATTTT. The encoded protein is CASTQGAYSNQPQHF.

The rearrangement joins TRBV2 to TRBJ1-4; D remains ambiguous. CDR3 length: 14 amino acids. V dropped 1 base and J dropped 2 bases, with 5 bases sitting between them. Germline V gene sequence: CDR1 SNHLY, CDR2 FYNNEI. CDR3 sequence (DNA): TGTGCCAGCAGTGAAGGGGTTACTAATGAAAAACTGTTTTTT. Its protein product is CASSEGVTNEKLFF.

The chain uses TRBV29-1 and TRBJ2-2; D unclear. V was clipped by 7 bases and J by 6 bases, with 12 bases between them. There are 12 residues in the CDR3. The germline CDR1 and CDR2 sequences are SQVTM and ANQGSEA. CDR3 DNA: TGCAGCGCTGGATTCACGGCCGGGGAGCTGTTTTTT. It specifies CSAGFTAGELFF.

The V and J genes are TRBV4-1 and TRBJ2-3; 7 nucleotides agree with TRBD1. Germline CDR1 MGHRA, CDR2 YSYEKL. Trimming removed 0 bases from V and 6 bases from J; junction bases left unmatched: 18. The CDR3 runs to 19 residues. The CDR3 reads CASSQDQVRGGRHSDTQYF. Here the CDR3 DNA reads TGCGCCAGCAGCCAAGATCAAGTGAGAGGGGGCCGTCACAGCGATACGCAGTATTTT.